This entry concerns a single T cell receptor beta chain. Its antigen is undetermined. The library was built for alpha chains, so this beta chain is an off-target read and its size means little. This specimen belongs to a study of spatial heterogeneity in lung cancer. About the study: There was a strong correlation between the counts of TCR transcripts measured in tumor regions and a T cell transcriptional module score that was calculated from matched bulk RNA-seq.

Time point given: sample taken at primary tumor resection. The donor group consisted of around 70 patients who had untreated, early-stage non-small cell lung cancer. From tumor, nontumor lung or frozen PBMC, whole RNA was taken unsorted for sequencing. Study-level findings and limits: Counts that tracked tumor mutation counts were those of expanded intratumoral alpha and beta TCRs. Tumor T cells had an estimated coverage that came to around 6.5% for alpha chains and around 13% for beta chains.

TCRdb processed the 5' RACE reads anew with MiXCR; each CDR3 protein has one entry. The table records over 10,000 distinct CDR3 sequences, 5.5% to 6% of them present only once. This TCR came from a female donor with early-stage non-small cell lung cancer. This material consisted of lung tumor tissue, taken at surgery.

For the CDR3, the DNA is TGCAGCGTTTTGGGAGGACAGGGGTACACAGATACGCAGTATTTT. As protein: CSVLGGQGYTDTQYF. The chain couples TRBV29-1 to TRBJ2-3; 9 bases are a match to TRBD1. CDR1 is SQVTM and CDR2 is ANQGSEA in the germline V gene. The CDR3 spans 15 residues. The V segment lost 5 bases and the J segment 2 bases; nucleotides outside the gene matches: 8.